This TCR beta chain is drawn from a study of T cell repertoires in cytomegalovirus infection. Study-wide background: The public TCR beta signatures pointed to both CMV infection and matching HLA type. Study results and caveats: Pooled public TCR beta family frequency picked out CMV carriers with the relevant HLA. There were HLA-C-restricted CMV-specific TCR beta clonotypes dominating the ex vivo response.

TCRdb re-called the reads with MiXCR, one entry per CDR3 protein. This table has more than 200,000 distinct CDR3 sequences, around 9% appearing once. This clonotype was seen only a few times. Its antigen is currently unknown. Germline values: CDR1 SEHNR, CDR2 FQNEAQ (reference sequence). The CDR3 has 16 residues. The V end was cut by 3 bases, the J end by 0 bases, with 12 bases between. Sequenced: PBMCs. This TCR was recovered from a human donor in good health (CMV status not recorded). Some clones in this sample may be carry-over from other donors' samples. This chain joins TRBV7-9 and TRBJ1-5; D might be TRBD1 (5 bases). The CDR3 protein is CASSFAGQPSNQPQHF. The CDR3 coding sequence is TGTGCCAGCAGCTTCGCCGGACAACCTAGCAATCAGCCCCAGCATTTT. The full variable domain, rest sourced from reference TRBV7-9 and TRBJ1-5, is DTGVSQNPRHKITKRGQNVTFRCDPISEHNRLYWYRQTLGQGPEFLTYFQNEAQLEKSRLLSDRFSAERPKGSFSTLEIQRTEQGDSAMYLCASSFAGQPSNQPQHFGDGTRLSIL.